The rows below give T cell receptor beta chains drawn from one sample of a study of cytomegalovirus exposure and HLA in healthy donors. Libraries were prepared by immunoSEQ multiplex PCR; TCRdb keeps only in-frame clonotypes and omits some of them. Of about 160,000 clones listed, 73% are singletons. Input material: PBMCs. These TCRs come from a woman in her late teens or twenties in good health and CMV-seronegative. CDR3s include the opening cysteine and the closing phenylalanine or tryptophan. Some rows have no size entry. The others give once, few or many, or a class for an expanded clone.

V gene	J gene	CDR3 length	clone size	CDR3 protein
TRBV7-2	TRBJ1-4	14	few	CASSLRTGVEKLFF
TRBV29-1	TRBJ1-1	13	-	CSVPGQMYTEAFF
TRBV6-1	TRBJ1-5	14	few	CASSYRTGNQPQHF
TRBV7-2	TRBJ1-2	14	-	CASSLYRADYGYTF
TRBV7-9	TRBJ1-6	18	-	CASSSPADRGSFNSPLHF
TRBV28	TRBJ1-4	14	few	CASSLRTGNEKLFF
TRBV28	TRBJ1-2	14	-	CASSLEDSYYGYTF
TRBV28	TRBJ1-1	15	-	CASSLTSGANTEAFF
TRBV11-2	TRBJ1-2	14	-	CASSLIGGAYGYTF
TRBV9	TRBJ2-1	15	-	CASSVGREGGNEQFF
TRBV5-4	TRBJ2-3	19	once	CASSLGGTSGGSGADTQYF
TRBV7-2	TRBJ2-5	15	-	CASSLTWQVQETQYF
TRBV20-1	TRBJ2-1	11	-	CSAGDDNEQFF
TRBV22-1	TRBJ2-2	15	-	CPGSDRGQRAGELFF
TRBV6-5	TRBJ2-5	15	-	CASSFGTMGQETQYF
TRBV6-4	TRBJ2-6	14	-	CASSEGSGANGLTF
TRBV5-4	TRBJ1-2	14	-	CASSSQGVVPGYTF
TRBV28	TRBJ2-3	15	-	CASGQGTGGTDTQYF
TRBV18	TRBJ2-3	16	-	CASSPSGTATTDTQYF
TRBV28	TRBJ2-2	14	few	CASKLQENTGELFF
TRBV6-4	TRBJ1-2	15	-	CASRQTGSTNYGYTF
TRBV6-1	TRBJ2-3	13	-	CASSYRGTDTQYF
TRBV5-4	TRBJ1-3	15	-	CASTKGVSSGNTIYF
TRBV27	TRBJ2-3	14	few	CASSLDRGGDTQYF
TRBV18	TRBJ2-3	21	-	CASSPSLRGFTSGRSADTQYF
TRBV29-1	TRBJ1-1	12	-	CSVVARLSEAFF
TRBV7-6	TRBJ2-1	13	-	CASSLYGTSEQFF
TRBV9	TRBJ1-1	15	-	CASSVISVIDTEAFF
TRBV27	TRBJ1-1	12	-	CASSPGGPEAFF
TRBV7-2	TRBJ2-2	16	-	CASSLRQSFNTGELFF
TRBV7-8	TRBJ2-1	15	-	CASSKTSGRYNEQFF
TRBV5-1	TRBJ2-5	15	-	CASSLGDRVGETQYF
TRBV6-1	TRBJ1-1	13	-	CASSAGQNTEAFF
TRBV10-3	TRBJ1-5	18	-	CAISESKGGQGASQPQHF
TRBV28	TRBJ2-4	18	-	CASSQGQGFPLAKNIQYF